The sample holds a few counts of the clone carrying this T cell receptor (beta chain). Antigen: not known. These data are taken from a study of OX40 agonist ivuxolimab in advanced cancers. Study-wide context: Across the patients, intravenous ivuxolimab was delivered every 2 weeks at 0.01 to 10 mg/kg.

CDR1 and CDR2 (germline): SGHAT, FQNNGV. Trimming stripped 2 bases from V and 3 bases from J, with 19 bases between. The CDR3 is 17 residues long. Blood sampling was done at baseline, cycle 4 day 1, and cycle 7 day 1. Sequenced by immunoSEQ multiplex PCR; TCRdb stores in-frame clones only, minus some. Seen here are 26,000 or so clones, 85% to 90% observed once, and the top ten hold 20% to 25%. Points from the study as a whole: Among some nonresponders, normalized T-cell clonal expansion was also low.

V is TRBV11-2 and J is TRBJ1-2; D possibly corresponds to TRBD1 (5 bases). The sample here was CD4+ or CD8+ T cells sorted from blood, taken in a trial of the OX40 agonist ivuxolimab. The sequence derives from an adult with an advanced solid tumor such as melanoma, head and neck, liver or kidney cancer. CDR3 DNA sequence: TGTGCCAGCAGCTTATACCCCGAGGGGCGGACTGACTATGGCTACACCTTC. Its protein is CASSLYPEGRTDYGYTF. Drawing the rest from reference TRBV11-2 and TRBJ1-2, the complete variable domain is EAGVAQSPRYKIIEKRQSVAFWCNPISGHATLYWYQQILGQGPKLLIQFQNNGVVDDSQLPKDRFSAERLKGVDSTLKIQPAKLEDSAVYLCASSLYPEGRTDYGYTFGSGTRLTVV.